These 28 T cell receptor beta chains share one sample of origin, sequenced in a study of cytomegalovirus exposure and HLA in healthy donors. Clones were read by immunoSEQ multiplex PCR, and TCRdb kept only the in-frame ones, dropping some. This sample has 95,000 to 150,000 clones, with around nine tenths found just once. Material: PBMCs. The receptors were gathered from a woman under 30 in good health and CMV-seropositive.

The chain combines TRBV19 with TRBJ1-5; no reliable D call. CDR3 length: 12 amino acids. From germline, CDR1 is LNHDA and CDR2 SQIVND (reference sequence). Trimming removed 2 bases from V and 7 bases from J, with 6 bases in between. The CDR3 region is CASSIREQPQHF. The CDR3 DNA reads as TGTGCCAGTAGTATAAGGGAGCAGCCCCAGCATTTT.

The chain is built from TRBV13 and TRBJ2-5, with D perhaps matching TRBD2 (6 bases). Trimming pared 2 bases from V and 9 bases from J, leaving 16 bases between. Germline CDR1 PRHDT, CDR2 FYEKMQ (reference sequence). The CDR3 consists of 14 residues. The CDR3: CASSLPARRRAQYF. CDR3 bases: TGTGCCAGCAGCTTACCCGCCCGGAGGAGGGCCCAGTACTTC. The whole variable domain, remainder taken from reference TRBV13 and TRBJ2-5, is AAGVIQSPRHLIKEKRETATLKCYPIPRHDTVYWYQQGPGQDPQFLISFYEKMQSDKGSIPDRFSAQQFSDYHSELNMSSLELGDSALYFCASSLPARRRAQYFGPGTRLLVL.

This chain joins TRBV10-3 and TRBJ1-1; 9 bases are shared with TRBD1. The V gene's germline CDR1 is ENHRY and CDR2 SYGVKD. V trimming: 7 bases; J trimming: 8 bases; junction bases outside the gene matches: 8. This CDR3 comprises 13 residues. This CDR3 reads CAITEWGTGEAFF. The CDR3 nucleotides are TGTGCCATCACCGAATGGGGGACAGGGGAAGCTTTCTTT.

The chain uses TRBV7-8 and TRBJ1-2; 7 nucleotides match TRBD1. Germline trimming cut 4 bases from V and 4 bases from J; bases unmatched to any gene: 12. The CDR3 runs to 16 residues. CDR1 SGHVS and CDR2 FQNEAQ come from the germline V gene. The chain's CDR3 is CASSSVTGTVPYGYTF. CDR3 bases: TGTGCCAGCAGCTCAGTCACCGGGACAGTTCCCTATGGCTACACCTTC.

The chain employs TRBV7-6 and TRBJ2-1; 15 positions match TRBD2. After removal of 3 bases from V and 9 bases from J, the junction contained 6 bases not matched to a gene. Germline V gene lookup returns CDR1 SGHVS and CDR2 FNYEAQ. The CDR3 is made up of 16 amino acids. The CDR3 region has the DNA TGTGCCAGCAGCTTGGGGACTAGCGGGGGGTTTGGTGAGCAGTTCTTC. Translated, it gives CASSLGTSGGFGEQFF.

The V call is TRBV6-1, the J call TRBJ2-7, with D possibly matching TRBD2 (6 bases). V gave up 11 bases and J gave up 0 bases, with 11 bases separating them. The germline V gene encodes CDR1 MNHNS and CDR2 SASEGT. The CDR3 spans 12 residues. The CDR3 region is CAVRDSSYEQYF. For the CDR3, the DNA is TGTGCCGTCCGGGACTCCTCCTACGAGCAGTACTTC.

This clone was found once. This chain joins TRBV7-8 and TRBJ2-1, with 11 bases lining up with TRBD2. Losses at the gene ends were 3 bases for V and 8 bases for J; bases not matched to a gene: 3. Germline values: CDR1 SGHVS, CDR2 FQNEAQ. CDR3 length: 14 amino acids. This CDR3 is CASSFSGRADEQFF. DNA of the CDR3: TGTGCCAGCAGCTTTAGCGGGAGGGCCGATGAGCAGTTCTTC.

V gene TRBV7-3 combines with J gene TRBJ2-3, with unresolved D. This CDR3 spans 12 amino acids. Germline CDR1 is SGHTA and CDR2 is FQGTGA. V was shortened by 5 bases and J by 2 bases, with 5 bases between the two germline ends. The CDR3 nucleotides are TGTGCCAGCAGCCCGTTCACAGATACGCAGTATTTT. Translation: CASSPFTDTQYF.

J is TRBJ2-2 and V is TRBV4-2; a possible D gene is TRBD2 (5 bases). Germline values: CDR1 LGHNA, CDR2 YNFKEQ. The CDR3 totals 15 residues. V was pared by 1 base and J by 5 bases, with 11 bases between. The CDR3 is CASSQAGGVTGELFF. DNA of the CDR3: TGTGCCAGCAGCCAAGCTGGAGGAGTTACCGGGGAGCTGTTTTTT.

This clone was observed a few times. The chain is built from TRBV7-2 and TRBJ1-1; D perhaps matches TRBD1 (5 bases). Germline-derived CDR1 and CDR2 are SGHTA and FQGNSA. The CDR3 contains 12 residues. Trimming removed 0 bases at V and 11 bases at J, with 10 bases between. CDR3 sequence: CASSLAQGVAFF. CDR3 nucleotides: TGTGCCAGCAGCTTAGCTCAGGGTGTGGCTTTCTTT.

The genes are TRBV4-2 and TRBJ1-4; 9 bases fit TRBD1. The CDR3 length is 15 residues. Germline values: CDR1 LGHNA, CDR2 YNFKEQ. The V and J ends lost 1 base and 7 bases, in that order; junction bases with no gene match: 4. The CDR3 DNA reads as TGTGCCAGCAGCCAAGGGGACAGGGAGGGTGAAAAACTGTTTTTT. Protein: CASSQGDREGEKLFF.

The V and J genes are TRBV6-5 and TRBJ1-1, with TRBD1 matching over 7 bases. This CDR3 region has 12 residues. The ends lost 8 bases at V and 5 bases at J; junction bases unmatched: 5. From germline, CDR1 is MNHEY and CDR2 SVGAGI. CDR3 sequence: CASGPGGTEAFF. For the CDR3, the DNA is TGTGCCAGCGGACCAGGGGGAACTGAAGCTTTCTTT.

The gene calls are TRBV15 and TRBJ1-5, with a weak D call TRBD1 (6 bases). CDR3 length: 13 residues. V shed 7 bases and J shed 4 bases, with 11 bases lying between them. The germline V gene encodes CDR1 LNHNV and CDR2 YYDKDF (reference sequence). CDR3: CATKAGANQPQHF. Written as DNA, the CDR3 is TGTGCCACCAAGGCAGGGGCTAATCAGCCCCAGCATTTT.

This chain links TRBV5-1 with TRBJ2-1; TRBD2 is a possible D gene (6 bases). Germline V lookup: CDR1 SGHRS, CDR2 YFSETQ. Trimming pared 3 bases from V and 0 bases from J, leaving 7 bases between. The CDR3 spans 14 residues. The CDR3 bases are TGCGCCAGCAGCTCAGCGGGCTCCTACAATGAGCAGTTCTTC. It encodes CASSSAGSYNEQFF.

On this clone itself: The sample holds other DNA sequences that translate to the same CDR3. The chain joins TRBV19 to TRBJ2-7; 7 nucleotides match TRBD1. The CDR3 totals 14 residues. Germline lookup yields CDR1 LNHDA and CDR2 SQIVND (reference sequence). V was clipped by 3 bases and J by 2 bases; unmatched bases: 4. The CDR3 loop reads CASSIGQGAYEQYF. The CDR3 DNA follows: TGTGCCAGTAGTATTGGGCAGGGGGCCTACGAGCAGTACTTC.

Written as DNA, the CDR3 is TGTGCCAGCAGCTTACTAGCGGGGGGGCTTGAGACCCAGTACTTC. Translating gives CASSLLAGGLETQYF. The chain links TRBV5-4 to TRBJ2-5, with 13 bases that match TRBD2. The CDR3 has 15 residues. From germline, CDR1 is SGHNT and CDR2 YYREEE (reference sequence). V lost 2 bases and J lost 5; bases outside the gene matches: 3.

The chain joins TRBV9 to TRBJ1-4; 8 positions agree with TRBD1. The germline gives CDR1 SGDLS, CDR2 YYNGEE. The ends lost 2 bases at V and 4 bases at J; junction bases unmatched: 7. The CDR3 sequence is 16 residues long. The CDR3 region has the DNA TGTGCCAGCAGCGTCGCCGGGACAGGAGATAATGAAAAACTGTTTTTT. This gives the protein CASSVAGTGDNEKLFF.

The chain combines TRBV28 with TRBJ2-1, with D perhaps TRBD1 (6 bases). There are 14 residues in the CDR3. The germline V gene has CDR1 MDHEN and CDR2 SYDVKM. V was trimmed by 3 bases and J by 10 bases, leaving 16 bases between them. For the CDR3, the DNA is TGTGCCAGCAGTTTGGGCAGGGGATCCCAGGAGCAGTTCTTC. The encoded protein is CASSLGRGSQEQFF.

The V and J genes are TRBV29-1 and TRBJ1-2; 7 bases match TRBD1. The junction had 2 bases not matched to a gene; V was cut back by 0 bases and J by 7 bases. The germline CDR1 and CDR2 sequences are SQVTM and ANQGSEA. CDR3 size: 12 residues. The CDR3 nucleotides read TGCAGCGTTGAAGATCAGGGGGGTGGCTACACCTTC. Translating gives CSVEDQGGGYTF.

This chain connects TRBV6-5 to TRBJ2-1, with TRBD1 identical over 7 bases. The CDR3 is 13 residues long. V gave up 2 bases and J gave up 6 bases; unmatched junction bases: 1. Germline CDR1 reads MNHEY; CDR2 reads SVGAGI. The CDR3 loop is CASSYNRGNEQFF. The CDR3 DNA sequence: TGTGCCAGCAGTTACAACAGGGGCAATGAGCAGTTCTTC.

This chain connects TRBV7-3 to TRBJ2-7; D perhaps matches TRBD2 (6 bases). Trimming left V 1 base short and J 4 bases short, with 8 bases between. The CDR3 consists of 13 residues. CDR1 is SGHTA and CDR2 is FQGTGA in the germline V gene. CDR3 sequence (DNA): TGTGCCAGCAGCTTAAACGCGGGGTACGAGCAGTACTTC. The encoded protein is CASSLNAGYEQYF.

The chain combines TRBV7-3 with TRBJ1-1; D is possibly TRBD1 (6 bases). V lost 3 bases and J 1 base, leaving 12 bases between the germline ends. The CDR3 is made up of 15 amino acids. Germline V gives CDR1 SGHTA, CDR2 FQGTGA. CDR3 coding DNA: TGTGCCAGCAGCTTTTACCTGACAGGGAACACTGAAGCTTTCTTT. As protein: CASSFYLTGNTEAFF.

The V gene is TRBV19, the J gene TRBJ2-7; D gene ambiguous. The CDR3 extends over 14 amino acids. Between the trimmed V and J ends, which lost 11 bases and 4 bases, there was a span of 21 bases. The germline V gene encodes CDR1 LNHDA and CDR2 SQIVND (reference sequence). DNA for the CDR3: TGTGCCTCGATTGGCAACAGACCCCCTTACGAGCAGTACTTC. Translating gives CASIGNRPPYEQYF.

The table lists this clone with a count of one. V is TRBV13 and J is TRBJ2-3; D is possibly TRBD2 (5 bases). V gave up 0 bases and J gave up 4 bases, with 5 bases separating them. Germline V gene sequence: CDR1 PRHDT, CDR2 FYEKMQ (reference sequence). The CDR3 has 13 residues. The CDR3 is CASSLGAADTQYF. As DNA, the CDR3 is TGTGCCAGCAGCTTAGGAGCGGCAGATACGCAGTATTTT.

The V and J genes are TRBV4-1 and TRBJ2-3, with D hard to call. The CDR3 spans 16 residues. Germline values: CDR1 MGHRA, CDR2 YSYEKL. The V end was cut by 2 bases, the J end by 0 bases, with 12 bases between. This CDR3 reads CASSQCRLASTDTQYF. Here the CDR3 DNA reads TGCGCCAGCAGCCAATGCCGATTAGCAAGCACAGATACGCAGTATTTT.

The chain couples TRBV9 to TRBJ2-1; TRBD2 agrees at 11 bases. Trimming removed 3 bases from V and 4 bases from J; junction bases left unmatched: 6. The CDR3 consists of 16 residues. Per germline, CDR1 SGDLS and CDR2 YYNGEE. CDR3 DNA: TGTGCCAGCAGCGAAACCGGGACTAGCGGATACAATGAGCAGTTCTTC. Encoded protein: CASSETGTSGYNEQFF.

The chain has TRBV5-6 and TRBJ1-1; D is possibly TRBD1 (6 bases). Trimming cost V 2 bases and J 0 bases, with 17 bases left between them. CDR1 is SGHDT and CDR2 is YYEEEE in the germline V gene. The CDR3 contains 17 residues. In DNA, the CDR3 is TGTGCCAGCAGCTTTCCTGTCGGCAGGGACATGAACACTGAAGCTTTCTTT. Translated: CASSFPVGRDMNTEAFF.

V is TRBV2 and J is TRBJ2-3; TRBD1 matches 7 bases. The CDR3 runs 13 residues. The V gene's germline CDR1 is SNHLY and CDR2 FYNNEI. J lost 7 bases, V lost 4 bases, and 5 bases had no gene match. The CDR3 loop is CASSGQGENTQYF. The CDR3 nucleotides are TGTGCCAGCAGTGGACAGGGTGAGAATACGCAGTATTTT.